The 11 T cell receptor beta chains below all came from one sample that was sequenced in a study of neoadjuvant anti-PD-1 for oral cavity cancer. The data were produced by immunoSEQ multiplex PCR, yet TCRdb's version contains in-frame clones alone and is incomplete. The table includes fewer than 20,000 clones, approximately 70% detected once. Source: PBMCs, taken before nivolumab (anti-PD-1) treatment. The receptor source for this set is a person between 40 and 85 years old with oral cavity squamous cell carcinoma.

The chain couples TRBV7-6 to TRBJ1-3, with D hard to call. V was cut by 3 bases and J by 1 base, with 13 bases left in between. The CDR3 extends over 16 amino acids. Germline loops: CDR1 SGHVS, CDR2 FNYEAQ. CDR3 loop: CASSLGSAGSGNTIYF. CDR3 DNA sequence: TGTGCCAGCAGCTTGGGGTCGGCGGGGTCTGGAAACACCATATATTTT.

The V and J genes are TRBV7-6 and TRBJ1-2, with unresolved D. The CDR3 totals 12 residues. Trimming took off 6 bases at V and 4 bases at J, with 9 bases between the two ends. Germline V gene lookup returns CDR1 SGHVS and CDR2 FNYEAQ. The CDR3 sequence: CASSGGSYGYTF. Written as DNA, the CDR3 is TGTGCCAGCAGTGGCGGGAGCTATGGCTACACCTTC.

This clone was recorded a few times. This chain joins TRBV30 and TRBJ2-6, with a weak D call TRBD1 (6 bases). In germline, CDR1 is GTSNPN, CDR2 SVGIG (reference sequence). The germline V and J ends were trimmed by 0 bases and 6 bases, with 12 bases remaining between them. The CDR3 totals 15 residues. The CDR3 DNA follows: TGTGCCTGGAGTGTACTCACAGGGAAGGCCAACGTCCTGACTTTC. As protein: CAWSVLTGKANVLTF.

This chain connects TRBV27 to TRBJ2-1; D is uncertain. The V gene's germline CDR1 is MNHEY and CDR2 SMNVEV (reference sequence). Trimming removed 6 bases at V and 8 bases at J, with 17 bases between. The CDR3 contains 14 residues. CDR3 sequence: CASSQPGLRDEQFF. CDR3 DNA: TGTGCCAGCAGCCAGCCGGGTCTCCGCGATGAGCAGTTCTTC.

CDR3 DNA: TGTGCCAGCAGTTTCGGGGGGGATCAGCCCCAGCATTTT. Amino acid sequence: CASSFGGDQPQHF. The gene calls are TRBV27 and TRBJ1-5; a weak D match, TRBD1 (5 bases). Germline V gives CDR1 MNHEY, CDR2 SMNVEV (reference sequence). V was trimmed by 3 bases and J by 5 bases, leaving 8 bases between them. This CDR3 spans 13 amino acids.

This clone has a handful of counts. The chain combines TRBV7-2 with TRBJ1-2, with 10 bases aligning to TRBD1. This CDR3 spans 16 amino acids. The germline V gene encodes CDR1 SGHTA and CDR2 FQGNSA. With V trimmed by 4 bases and J by 4 bases, 9 bases remained unmatched. The CDR3 sequence is CASSWDRGIVAYGYTF. The CDR3 nucleotides are TGTGCCAGCAGCTGGGACAGGGGAATTGTGGCCTATGGCTACACCTTC. Full variable domain (remainder filled in from reference TRBV7-2 and TRBJ1-2): GAGVSQSPSNKVTEKGKDVELRCDPISGHTALYWYRQSLGQGLEFLIYFQGNSAPDKSGLPSDRFSAERTGGSVSTLTIQRTQQEDSAVYLCASSWDRGIVAYGYTFGSGTRLTVV.

The genes are TRBV7-6 and TRBJ1-1; 7 bases line up with TRBD1. V shed 5 bases and J 4 bases; nucleotides not matched to a gene: 10. This CDR3 is built from 15 residues. Per germline, CDR1 SGHVS and CDR2 FNYEAQ. The CDR3 protein is CASSLRQGTGTEAFF. The CDR3 DNA reads TGTGCCAGCAGCCTCCGACAGGGCACGGGCACTGAAGCTTTCTTT.

V usage is TRBV5-1 and J usage is TRBJ2-2; D call uncertain. CDR3 length equals 14 residues. The germline V gene encodes CDR1 SGHRS and CDR2 YFSETQ. V gave up 4 bases and J gave up 4 bases, with 11 bases separating them. Written as DNA, the CDR3 is TGCGCCAGCAGCCGAGGAGCTGGCACCGGGGAGCTGTTTTTT. It translates to CASSRGAGTGELFF.

In its sample, this clone was seen once. The conserved phenylalanine or tryptophan normally closing the CDR3 is absent here, so this likely arose from a read error. Because the CDR3's place on the DNA is in doubt, the DNA is left out and the CDR3 is given as listed by TCRdb. V is TRBV6-1 and J is TRBJ2-7; the table assigns TRBD2, which was not confirmed against the DNA. Looked up from germline, CDR1 is MNHNS and CDR2 is SASEGT. The CDR3 is 9 amino acids long, termini counted. The CDR3 reads CAGERGGPP.

The chain combines TRBV5-1 with TRBJ2-7, with D tentatively TRBD2 (7 bases). This CDR3 has 18 amino acids. CDR1 and CDR2 from the germline V gene are SGHRS and YFSETQ. Trimming removed 4 bases from V and 5 bases from J, with 28 bases in between. The CDR3 DNA reads as TGCGCCAGCAGCCCGACGGGGGGCGCGGAATATGGCCGACACGAGCAGTACTTC. It yields the protein CASSPTGGAEYGRHEQYF.

This clone was seen once. The CDR3 here is CASSSEGNTGELFF. The CDR3 DNA is TGCGCCAGCAGTTCGGAGGGGAACACCGGGGAGCTGTTTTTT. The chain combines TRBV5-1 with TRBJ2-2, with a tentative D call TRBD2 (6 bases). The CDR3 has 14 amino acids. Germline CDR1 reads SGHRS; CDR2 reads YFSETQ. Trimming removed 5 bases at V and 1 base at J, with 9 bases between. Based on the CDR3 plus reference TRBV5-1 and TRBJ2-2, the full variable domain is KAGVTQTPRYLIKTRGQQVTLSCSPISGHRSVSWYQQTPGQGLQFLFEYFSETQRNKGNFPGRFSGRQFSNSRSEMNVSTLELGDSALYLCASSSEGNTGELFFGEGSRLTVL.